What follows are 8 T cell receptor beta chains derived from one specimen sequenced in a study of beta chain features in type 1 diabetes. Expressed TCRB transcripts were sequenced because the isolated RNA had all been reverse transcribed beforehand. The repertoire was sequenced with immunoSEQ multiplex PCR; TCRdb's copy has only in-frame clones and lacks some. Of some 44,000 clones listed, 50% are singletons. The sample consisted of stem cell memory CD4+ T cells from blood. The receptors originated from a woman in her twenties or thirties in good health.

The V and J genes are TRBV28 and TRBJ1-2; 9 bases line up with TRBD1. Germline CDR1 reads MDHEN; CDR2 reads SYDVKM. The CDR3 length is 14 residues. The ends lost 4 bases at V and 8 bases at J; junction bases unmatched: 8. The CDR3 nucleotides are TGTGCCAGCAGTTCAGAAACAGGGGGCTGGGGCTACACCTTC. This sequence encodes CASSSETGGWGYTF.

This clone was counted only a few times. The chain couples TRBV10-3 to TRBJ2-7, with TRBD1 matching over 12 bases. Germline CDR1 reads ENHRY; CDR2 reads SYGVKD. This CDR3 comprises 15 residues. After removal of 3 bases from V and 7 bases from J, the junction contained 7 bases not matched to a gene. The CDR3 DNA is TGTGCCATCAGTGACGGGGACAGGGGGCAATGGGAGCAGTACTTC. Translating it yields CAISDGDRGQWEQYF.

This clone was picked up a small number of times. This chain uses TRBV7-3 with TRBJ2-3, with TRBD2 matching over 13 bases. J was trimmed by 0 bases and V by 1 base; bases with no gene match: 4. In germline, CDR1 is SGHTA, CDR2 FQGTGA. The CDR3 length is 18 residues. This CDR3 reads CASSLRGTSGTSTDTQYF. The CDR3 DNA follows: TGTGCCAGCAGCTTAAGGGGGACTAGCGGGACGAGCACAGATACGCAGTATTTT.

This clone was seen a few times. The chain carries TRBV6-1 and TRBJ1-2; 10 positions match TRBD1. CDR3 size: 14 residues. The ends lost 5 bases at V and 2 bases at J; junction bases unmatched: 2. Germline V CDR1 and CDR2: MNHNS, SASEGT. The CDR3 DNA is TGTGCCAGCAGTCCGGGACAGGGGAACTATGGCTACACCTTC. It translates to CASSPGQGNYGYTF.

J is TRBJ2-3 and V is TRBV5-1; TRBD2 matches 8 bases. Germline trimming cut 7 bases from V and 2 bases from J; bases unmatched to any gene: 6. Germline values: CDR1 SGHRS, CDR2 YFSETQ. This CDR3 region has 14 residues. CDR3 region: CASGVAGPTDTQYF. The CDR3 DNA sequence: TGCGCCAGCGGGGTAGCGGGACCCACAGATACGCAGTATTTT.

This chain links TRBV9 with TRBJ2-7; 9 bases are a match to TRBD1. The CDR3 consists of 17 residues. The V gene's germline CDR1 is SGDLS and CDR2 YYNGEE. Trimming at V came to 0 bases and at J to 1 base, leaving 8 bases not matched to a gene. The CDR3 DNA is TGTGCCAGCAGCGTAGGTGTCTGGGACAGGGAGTCCTACGAGCAGTACTTC. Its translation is CASSVGVWDRESYEQYF.

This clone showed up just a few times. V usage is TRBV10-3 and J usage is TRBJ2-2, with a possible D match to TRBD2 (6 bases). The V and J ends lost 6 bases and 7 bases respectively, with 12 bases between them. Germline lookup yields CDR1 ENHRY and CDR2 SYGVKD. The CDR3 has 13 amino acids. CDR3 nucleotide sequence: TGTGCCATCAGCGGGAGCAACGGCGGGGAGCTGTTTTTT. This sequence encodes CAISGSNGGELFF.

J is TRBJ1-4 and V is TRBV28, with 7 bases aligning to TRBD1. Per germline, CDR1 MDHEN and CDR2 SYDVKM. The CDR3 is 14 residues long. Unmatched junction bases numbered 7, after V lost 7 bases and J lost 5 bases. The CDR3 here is CASNVQGFNEKLFF. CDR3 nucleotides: TGTGCCAGCAACGTACAGGGGTTCAATGAAAAACTGTTTTTT.